This T cell receptor (beta chain) derives from a study of T-cell memory formation after mild COVID-19. Study-level information: Clusters were largely donor specific. Notes on the study in general: Clones shrinking from day 15 to 85 showed even CD4/CD8 mixes; later expanders tilted CD4+.

TCRdb re-derived calls from the 5' RACE reads in MiXCR, one entry per CDR3 protein. Found here are more than 70,000 distinct CDR3 sequences, more than 11% of them singletons; the top ten hold around 29%. In the case of this clonotype: Its antigen remains unidentified.

The germline V gene encodes CDR1 SEHNR and CDR2 FQNEAQ (reference sequence). V lost 5 bases, J lost 3 bases, and 12 bases stayed unmatched. The CDR3 extends over 16 amino acids. The rearrangement joins TRBV7-9 to TRBJ2-7; 8 nucleotides match TRBD2. The sample was PBMCs or a T cell subset sorted from them (not recorded which). The sequence was obtained from an adult woman who had mild COVID-19 (a few samples of this study predate the infection). Cell type and time point are not known. The CDR3 region is CASSRLLRGGLYEQYF. The CDR3 bases are TGTGCCAGCAGCCGATTACTACGCGGGGGGCTCTACGAGCAGTACTTC.